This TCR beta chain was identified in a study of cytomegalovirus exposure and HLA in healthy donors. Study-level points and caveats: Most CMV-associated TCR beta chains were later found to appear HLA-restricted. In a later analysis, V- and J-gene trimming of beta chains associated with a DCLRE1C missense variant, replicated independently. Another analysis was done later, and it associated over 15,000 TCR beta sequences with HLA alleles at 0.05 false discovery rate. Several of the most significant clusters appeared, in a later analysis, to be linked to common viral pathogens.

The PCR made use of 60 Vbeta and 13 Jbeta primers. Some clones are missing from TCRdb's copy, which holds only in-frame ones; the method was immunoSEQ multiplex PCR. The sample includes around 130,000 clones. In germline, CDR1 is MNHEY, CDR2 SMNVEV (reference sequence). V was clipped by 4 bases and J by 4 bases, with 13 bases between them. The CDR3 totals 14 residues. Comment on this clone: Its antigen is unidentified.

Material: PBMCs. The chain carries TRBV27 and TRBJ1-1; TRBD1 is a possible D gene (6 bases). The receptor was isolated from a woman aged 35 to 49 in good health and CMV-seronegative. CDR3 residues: CASSSPIGGTEAFF. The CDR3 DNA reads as TGTGCCAGCAGTTCCCCTATAGGGGGCACTGAAGCTTTCTTT.